Listed below are T cell receptor beta chains from one sample, sequenced in a study of siplizumab effects on memory and regulatory T cells. The protocol was immunoSEQ multiplex PCR, while the TCRdb copy is restricted to in-frame clones and leaves out a portion. The profile shows more than 95,000 clones, 93% of them singletons. Sample: CD4+ T cells sorted from blood. These receptors all come from a human donor in good health. Both conserved end residues are part of each CDR3. D genes are given only for firm matches. Clone size is given for some rows only: seen once, a few or many times, or a class if the clone is expanded.

.,TRBV5-1,.,TRBJ2-1,TGCGCCAGCAGCTGGTGGGGCCAGCGGAGCTCCTACAATGAGCAGTTCTTC,CASSWWGQRSSYNEQFF
.,TRBV7-2,.,TRBJ1-2,TGTGCCAGCAGCCCAGCCGGTCTCTATGGCTACACCTTC,CASSPAGLYGYTF
.,TRBV6-1,.,TRBJ2-5,TGTGCCAGCAGCGGAGGGTCCATCCGGGAGACCCAGTACTTC,CASSGGSIRETQYF
.,TRBV2,.,TRBJ1-5,TGTGCCAGCAGTGCCGGGGACACGAATCAGCCCCAGCATTTT,CASSAGDTNQPQHF
once,TRBV28,TRBD1,TRBJ1-2,TGTGCCAGCAGTGGACAGGGGGCGACGTATGGCTACACCTTC,CASSGQGATYGYTF
once,TRBV7-2,.,TRBJ2-7,TGTGCCAGCAGCTTATCTTATATGGGGAGGCAGTACTTC,CASSLSYMGRQYF
.,TRBV7-2,.,TRBJ2-6,TGTGCCAGCAGCTTAAACCTGATAGCGAGCGTTTCTGGGGCCAACGTCCTGACTTTC,CASSLNLIASVSGANVLTF
.,TRBV2,TRBD2,TRBJ2-1,TGTGCCAGCAGTGAAGCGCTTCAGAGCGGGGGCAAAACAATCTTC,CASSEALQSGGKTIF
.,TRBV7-6,TRBD2,TRBJ2-5,TGTGCCAGCAGCTCCTCCGGGACTAGTAAGCAAGAGACCCAGTACTTC,CASSSSGTSKQETQYF
.,TRBV7-3,.,TRBJ1-1,TGTGCCAGCAGCTTAAGGGGCCCCTCGGGAACTGAAGCTTTCTTT,CASSLRGPSGTEAFF
.,TRBV5-5,.,TRBJ1-6,TGTGCCAGCAGCAACAATAATTCACCCCTCCACTTT,CASSNNNSPLHF
.,TRBV18,.,TRBJ2-5,TGTGCCAGCTCGTACGGGTTCCAAGAGACCCAGTACTTC,CASSYGFQETQYF
.,TRBV5-5,TRBD1,TRBJ1-2,TGTGCCAGCAGCCAAGGGGACAGGGGATATGGCTACACCTTC,CASSQGDRGYGYTF
.,TRBV11-2,.,TRBJ2-7,TGTGCCAGCAGCTTAGGTACGAGGCAGGGATCCGAGCAGTACTTC,CASSLGTRQGSEQYF
.,TRBV14,TRBD1,TRBJ1-1,TGTGCCAGCAGCTGGACAGGGGGTGAAGCTTTCTTT,CASSWTGGEAFF
.,TRBV19,.,TRBJ1-5,TGTGCCAGTAGTACGTCGCGGAGCAGCAATCAGCCCCAGCATTTT,CASSTSRSSNQPQHF
.,TRBV7-6,.,TRBJ2-3,TGTGCCAGCAGCTTAGGCCCGGTGAGCGAAAGCACAGATACGCAGTATTTT,CASSLGPVSESTDTQYF
.,TRBV19,.,TRBJ2-6,TGTGCCAGTAGTATTCTCCCCCCCCTTACAGGGTCTGGGGCCAACGTCCTGACTTTC,CASSILPPLTGSGANVLTF
.,TRBV18,.,TRBJ2-6,TGTGCCAGCTCACCAACTGGGGCCAACGTCCTGACTTTC,CASSPTGANVLTF
.,TRBV7-6,TRBD2,TRBJ2-3,TGTGCCAGCAGCCCGCAGGGCGGGAGCCTACCGCAGGCGCAGTATTTT,CASSPQGGSLPQAQYF
.,TRBV5-1,.,TRBJ2-1,TGCGCCAGCAGCTTGGCCGGGGTGGGTGGGAGCTCCTACAATGAGCAGTTCTTC,CASSLAGVGGSSYNEQFF
once,TRBV5-1,.,TRBJ1-1,TGCGCCAGCAGCCCCGGGACTGAGAACACTGAAGCTTTCTTT,CASSPGTENTEAFF
.,TRBV29-1,.,TRBJ1-1,TGCAGCATCGTTAGCTCGAACACTGAAGCTTTCTTT,CSIVSSNTEAFF
.,TRBV5-1,.,TRBJ2-3,TGCGCCAGCAGCTTGTCTCTCGACTATTCATCAACAGATACGCAGTATTTT,CASSLSLDYSSTDTQYF
once,TRBV6-6,.,TRBJ2-2,TGTGCCAGCAGAGTCCCAAGCGGGAACACCGGGGAGCTGTTTTTT,CASRVPSGNTGELFF
.,TRBV10-3,TRBD1,TRBJ2-2,TGTGCCATCAGTGAGAGGGGGGGACAGGGGAACACCGGGGAGCTGTTTTTT,CAISERGGQGNTGELFF
.,TRBV5-1,TRBD1,TRBJ2-5,TGCGCCAGCAGGGGACAGGGGGATCAAGAGACCCAGTACTTC,CASRGQGDQETQYF
once,TRBV27,.,TRBJ1-6,TGTGCCAGCAGTTTTACCACGGGGCGAGGTAATTCACCCCTCCACTTT,CASSFTTGRGNSPLHF
.,TRBV4-3,.,TRBJ2-2,TGCGCCAGCAGCCAAGAAAGTGGCCTCACCGGGGAGCTGTTTTTT,CASSQESGLTGELFF
.,TRBV5-6,.,TRBJ1-3,TGTGCCACCTCAGCTTGGGTCAAGGGTGGAAACACCATATATTTT,CATSAWVKGGNTIYF
few,TRBV5-6,TRBD1,TRBJ1-6,TGTGCCAGCAGCCCGGACAGGGATAATTCACCCCTCCACTTT,CASSPDRDNSPLHF
.,TRBV6-4,TRBD1,TRBJ1-2,TGTGCCAGCCACCCCACCGGGGGACAGGGGGCACTTGGCTACACCTTC,CASHPTGGQGALGYTF
.,TRBV30,.,TRBJ2-2,TGTGCCTGGAGTGGTGGGGGAGTGACCGGGGAGCTGTTTTTT,CAWSGGGVTGELFF
.,TRBV30,.,TRBJ1-6,TGTGCCTGGAGCGACAGTAATTCACCCCTCCACTTT,CAWSDSNSPLHF
.,TRBV4-2,.,TRBJ2-2,TGTGCCAGCAGCCAAGAGAGCAGGGTCAACACCGGGGAGCTGTTTTTT,CASSQESRVNTGELFF
.,TRBV4-2,TRBD2,TRBJ2-7,TGTGCCAGCAGCCAAGAGGGTCTCGGGACTAGCGACTACGAGCAGTACTTC,CASSQEGLGTSDYEQYF
.,TRBV6-5,TRBD1,TRBJ1-1,TGTGCCAGCAGTTTCCGGCCCGGGACAGGGACCACTGAAGCTTTCTTT,CASSFRPGTGTTEAFF
.,TRBV19,.,TRBJ1-5,TGTGCCAGTAGGGGCTGGGTCACCAACAATCAGCCCCAGCATTTT,CASRGWVTNNQPQHF
.,TRBV5-1,.,TRBJ2-4,TGCGCCAGCAGCTTGAACGGTGCCAAAAACATTCAGTACTTC,CASSLNGAKNIQYF
.,TRBV7-2,.,TRBJ2-7,TGTGCCAGCAGCTTATCCTCCTACGAGCAGTACTTC,CASSLSSYEQYF
.,TRBV27,.,TRBJ1-2,TGTGCCAGCAGTGCACTCAGGGACTATGGCTACACCTTC,CASSALRDYGYTF
.,TRBV7-2,.,TRBJ2-5,TGTGCCAGCAGCTTAGCGGGGTCTCGAGAGACCCAGTACTTC,CASSLAGSRETQYF